This T cell receptor (beta chain) was recorded in a study of memory CD4+ T cells and cytomegalovirus serostatus. Across the study: Of the healthy Belgian adults, fewer than 10 were CMV seropositive and 24 seronegative.

The germline V gene has CDR1 SNHLY and CDR2 FYNNEI. This CDR3 is built from 14 residues. The ends lost 4 bases at V and 6 bases at J; junction bases unmatched: 5. The sort gate was single viable CD3+CD4+CD8-CD45RO+ cells for memory CD4+ T cells. Clones were read by immunoSEQ multiplex PCR, and TCRdb kept only the in-frame ones, dropping some. The sample shows about 58,000 clones, roughly 84% of them seen only once. This clone was counted a single time. The sequencing input was memory CD4+ T cells from blood. The chain links TRBV2 to TRBJ1-2; TRBD1 agrees at 10 bases. This sequence was found in an adult in good health and CMV-seronegative. Some clones in this sample may be carry-over from other donors' samples. The chain's CDR3 is CASSVDRGGDGYTF. CDR3 nucleotides: TGTGCCAGCAGTGTGGACAGGGGGGGGGATGGCTACACCTTC.